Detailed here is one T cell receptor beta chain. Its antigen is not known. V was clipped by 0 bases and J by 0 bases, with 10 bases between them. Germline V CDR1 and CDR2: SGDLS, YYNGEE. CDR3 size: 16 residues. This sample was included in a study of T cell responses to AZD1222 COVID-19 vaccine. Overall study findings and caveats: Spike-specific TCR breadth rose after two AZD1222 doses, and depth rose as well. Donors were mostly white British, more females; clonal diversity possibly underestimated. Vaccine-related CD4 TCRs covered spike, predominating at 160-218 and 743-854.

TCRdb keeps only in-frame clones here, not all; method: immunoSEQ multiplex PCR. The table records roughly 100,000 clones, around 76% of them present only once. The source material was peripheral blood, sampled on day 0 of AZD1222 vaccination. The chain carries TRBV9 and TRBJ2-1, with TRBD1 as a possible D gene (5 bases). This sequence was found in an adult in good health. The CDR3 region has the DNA TGTGCCAGCAGCGTAGAAGACACAGGCTCCTACAATGAGCAGTTCTTC. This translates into CASSVEDTGSYNEQFF.